This entry describes one T cell receptor (beta chain). On cycle 4 day 1 and cycle 7 day 1, as well as at baseline, blood was sampled. The sample belongs to a study of OX40 agonist ivuxolimab in advanced cancers. This CDR3 has 12 amino acids. V lost 5 bases to trimming and J lost 5 bases, with 9 bases between them. Germline V gene lookup returns CDR1 MNHEY and CDR2 SMNVEV (reference sequence). Measured with immunoSEQ multiplex PCR; TCRdb has only the in-frame clones, and not every one. This table has tens of thousands of clones, 85% to 90% appearing once. This sequence joins TRBV27 and TRBJ1-1, with no clear D. The sequences come from CD4+ or CD8+ T cells sorted from blood, collected in a trial of the OX40 agonist ivuxolimab. The receptor's source is an adult with an advanced solid tumor such as melanoma, head and neck, liver or kidney cancer. The CDR3 here is CASSPPGTEAFF. The CDR3 region has the DNA TGTGCCAGCAGTCCCCCCGGGACTGAAGCTTTCTTT.